These 14 T cell receptor beta chains were sequenced from one sample in a study of Ad26.COV2.S vaccination and SARS-CoV-2 variants. Treatment of the sample: around 19 received Ad26.COV2.S at low or high dose, single or two shots; roughly 5 received placebo; per-sample allocation not given. Sampling took place 63 days after the first vaccine or placebo injection. The table came from immunoSEQ multiplex PCR; TCRdb's copy has only in-frame clones and leaves some out. In the table there are hundreds of thousands of clones, about 89% of which are singletons. This specimen was peripheral blood, taken in a trial of Ad26.COV2.S vaccine versus placebo. The receptors come from a person between 18 and 59 years old who received the Ad26.COV2.S COVID-19 vaccine or a placebo.

The genes are TRBV30 and TRBJ2-7, with D possibly being TRBD1 (7 bases). V gave up 5 bases and J gave up 3 bases, with 11 bases separating them. The CDR3 length is 12 residues. Per germline, CDR1 GTSNPN and CDR2 SVGIG (reference sequence). CDR3 nucleotide sequence: TGTGCCTGGGCGCGGGACAGCTACGAGCAGTACTTC. As protein: CAWARDSYEQYF.

The chain links TRBV6-2 or TRBV6-3 to TRBJ2-5; 8 bases line up with TRBD2. Germline CDR1 MNHEY, CDR2 SVGEGT. Trimming at V came to 5 bases and at J to 5 bases, leaving 10 bases not matched to a gene. CDR3 length equals 15 residues. The CDR3 DNA follows: TGTGCCAGCAGTCACCCACTACTAGCGGCGGAGACCCAGTACTTC. The encoded protein is CASSHPLLAAETQYF.

This rearrangement joins TRBV11-2 to TRBJ2-5; no reliable D call. The CDR3 sequence is 11 residues long. Germline V CDR1 and CDR2: SGHAT, FQNNGV. V was shortened by 5 bases and J by 4 bases, with 5 bases between the two germline ends. CDR3 in amino acids: CASSNRETQYF. CDR3 DNA sequence: TGTGCCAGCAGCAACCGAGAGACCCAGTACTTC.

The J gene is TRBJ2-7, the V gene TRBV5-1; D gene unclear. Germline values: CDR1 SGHRS, CDR2 YFSETQ. V was cut by 0 bases and J by 2 bases, with 9 bases left in between. This CDR3 has 14 residues. CDR3 nucleotide sequence: TGCGCCAGCAGCTTGGATGAGCCCCCCTACGAGCAGTACTTC. Protein sequence: CASSLDEPPYEQYF. Variable domain in full (rest from reference TRBV5-1 and TRBJ2-7): KAGVTQTPRYLIKTRGQQVTLSCSPISGHRSVSWYQQTPGQGLQFLFEYFSETQRNKGNFPGRFSGRQFSNSRSEMNVSTLELGDSALYLCASSLDEPPYEQYFGPGTRLTVT.

V gene TRBV7-9 combines with J gene TRBJ1-5; TRBD1 matches 7 bases. Looked up from germline, CDR1 is SEHNR and CDR2 is FQNEAQ (reference sequence). This CDR3 has 15 amino acids. J lost 2 bases, V lost 2 bases, and 3 bases had no gene match. The CDR3 spells CASSLSDRGNQPQHF. Here the CDR3 DNA reads TGTGCCAGCAGCTTAAGCGACAGGGGCAATCAGCCCCAGCATTTT.

The chain joins TRBV5-1 to TRBJ2-3, with no clear D. Trimming took off 0 bases at V and 1 base at J, with 12 bases between the two ends. The germline V gene has CDR1 SGHRS and CDR2 YFSETQ. This CDR3 contains 16 residues. The CDR3 spells CASSLDLGGGTDTQYF. As DNA, the CDR3 is TGCGCCAGCAGCTTGGACCTCGGCGGCGGCACAGATACGCAGTATTTT.

The chain carries TRBV25-1 and TRBJ1-4; 8 nucleotides align to TRBD1. V gave up 5 bases and J gave up 4 bases; unmatched junction bases: 3. The CDR3 sequence is 14 residues long. Germline lookup yields CDR1 MGHDK and CDR2 SYGVNS. The CDR3 here is CASSWDRFNEKLFF. In nucleotides, the CDR3 is TGTGCCAGCAGTTGGGACAGGTTTAATGAAAAACTGTTTTTT.

V is TRBV18 and J is TRBJ1-4, with D hard to call. V was cut by 4 bases and J by 8 bases, with 8 bases left in between. CDR1 KGHSH and CDR2 LQKENI come from the germline V gene. This CDR3 comprises 12 residues. CDR3 nucleotides: TGTGCCAGCTCACAGGATCGGGAAAAACTGTTTTTT. Its translation: CASSQDREKLFF.

The chain couples TRBV5-4 to TRBJ2-7; 7 bases match TRBD1. The V and J ends lost 2 bases and 6 bases, in that order; junction bases with no gene match: 5. CDR3 size: 13 residues. Germline V lookup: CDR1 SGHNT, CDR2 YYREEE (reference sequence). The CDR3 DNA is TGTGCCAGCAGCTTAACAGGGGCCGGCGAGCAGTACTTC. It encodes CASSLTGAGEQYF.

In the case of this clone: Other DNA sequences from this sample encode an identical CDR3 as well. The chain uses TRBV12-5 and TRBJ2-7; no reliable D call. The CDR3 spans 13 residues. Germline values: CDR1 LGHNT, CDR2 FRNRAP. The V end lost 1 base, the J end lost 1 base, and 5 bases lay between the germline ends. The CDR3: CASGLGDSYEQYF. DNA of the CDR3: TGTGCTAGTGGTTTGGGGGATTCCTACGAGCAGTACTTC.

V and J are TRBV20-1 and TRBJ2-2; 9 positions match TRBD2. This CDR3 has 16 residues. The J segment lost 4 bases and the V segment lost 3 bases, leaving 9 bases of the junction unmatched. From germline, CDR1 is DFQATT and CDR2 SNEGSKA (reference sequence). The CDR3 protein is CSASPKGLAGTGELFF. The CDR3 coding sequence is TGCAGTGCTAGTCCTAAGGGACTAGCCGGCACCGGGGAGCTGTTTTTT.

The gene calls are TRBV10-1 and TRBJ2-2; 8 bases match TRBD2. There are 16 residues in the CDR3. After removal of 7 bases from V and 0 bases from J, the junction contained 7 bases not matched to a gene. Germline V gene data show CDR1 as WNHNN and CDR2 as SYGVQD (reference sequence). For the CDR3, the DNA is TGCGCCAGCAATCCGGGACTAGTGACGAACACCGGGGAGCTGTTTTTT. Protein sequence: CASNPGLVTNTGELFF.

The CDR3 loop is CASNRHVSSYEQYF. As DNA, the CDR3 is TGTGCCAGCAATCGGCACGTATCCTCCTACGAGCAGTACTTC. The rearrangement links TRBV2 to TRBJ2-7; D not certain. Trimming removed 7 bases from V and 0 bases from J, with 13 bases in between. Germline assignment: CDR1 SNHLY and CDR2 FYNNEI. The length of the CDR3 is 14 residues.

In DNA, the CDR3 is TGCGCCAGCAGCTTGGACAGGGGCCTCGGGGATGAGCAGTTCTTC. This sequence encodes CASSLDRGLGDEQFF. J is TRBJ2-1 and V is TRBV5-1; 7 nucleotides agree with TRBD1. V lost 0 bases to trimming and J lost 8 bases; unmatched junction nucleotides: 8. Germline V CDR1 and CDR2: SGHRS, YFSETQ. The CDR3 has 15 residues.